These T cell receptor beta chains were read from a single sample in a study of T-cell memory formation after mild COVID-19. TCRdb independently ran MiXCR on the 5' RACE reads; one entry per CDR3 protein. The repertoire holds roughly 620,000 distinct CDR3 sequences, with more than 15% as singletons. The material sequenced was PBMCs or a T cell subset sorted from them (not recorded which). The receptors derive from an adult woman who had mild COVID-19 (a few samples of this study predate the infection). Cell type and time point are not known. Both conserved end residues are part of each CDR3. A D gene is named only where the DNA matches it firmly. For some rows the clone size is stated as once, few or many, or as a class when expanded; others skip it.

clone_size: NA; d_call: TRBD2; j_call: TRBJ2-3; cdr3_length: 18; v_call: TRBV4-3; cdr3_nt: TGCGCCAGCAGCCAAGATGGTGTGGGTAGCGGGAGCACAGATACGCAGTATTTT; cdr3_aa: CASSQDGVGSGSTDTQYF
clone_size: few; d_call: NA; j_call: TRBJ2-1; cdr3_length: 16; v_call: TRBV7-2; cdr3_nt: TGTGCCAGCAGCCAGACGAACCGGGAGAGGTTTAATGAGCAGTTCTTC; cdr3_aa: CASSQTNRERFNEQFF
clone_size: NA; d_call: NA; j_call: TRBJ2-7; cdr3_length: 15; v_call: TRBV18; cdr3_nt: TGTGCCAGCTCCCGGGGACCCCTGGGGACCTACGAGCAGTACTTC; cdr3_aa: CASSRGPLGTYEQYF
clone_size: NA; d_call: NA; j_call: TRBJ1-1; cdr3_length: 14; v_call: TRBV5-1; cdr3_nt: TGCGCCAGCAGCTTGATCAGGGGATTCACTGAAGCTTTCTTT; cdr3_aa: CASSLIRGFTEAFF
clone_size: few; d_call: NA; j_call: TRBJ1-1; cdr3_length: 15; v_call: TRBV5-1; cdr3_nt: TGCGCCAGCAGCTTGGGATGGGGGTCGAACACTGAAGCTTTCTTT; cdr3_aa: CASSLGWGSNTEAFF
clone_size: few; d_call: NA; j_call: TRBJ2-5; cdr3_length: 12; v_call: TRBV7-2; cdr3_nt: TGTGCCGCCGGAGGGCAGCCAGAGACCCAGTACTTC; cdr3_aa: CAAGGQPETQYF
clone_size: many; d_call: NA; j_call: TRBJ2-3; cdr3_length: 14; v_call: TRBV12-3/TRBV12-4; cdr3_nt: TGTGCCAGCAGCGGATCGGGACGAACAGATACGCAGTATTTT; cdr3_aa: CASSGSGRTDTQYF
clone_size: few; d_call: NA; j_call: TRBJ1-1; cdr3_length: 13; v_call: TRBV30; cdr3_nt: TGTGCCTGGAGTGTAGAGAGTTACACTGAAGCTTTCTTT; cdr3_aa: CAWSVESYTEAFF
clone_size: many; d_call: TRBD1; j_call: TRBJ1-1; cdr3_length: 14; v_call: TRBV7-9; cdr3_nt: TGTGCCAGCAGTCTCAGACAGGGAAACACTGAAGCTTTCTTT; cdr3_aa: CASSLRQGNTEAFF
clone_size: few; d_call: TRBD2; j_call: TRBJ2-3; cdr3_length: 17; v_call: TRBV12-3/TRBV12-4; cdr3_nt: TGTGCCAGCAGACCCGAGACTAGCCGCCCCACCCCAGATACGCAGTATTTT; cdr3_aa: CASRPETSRPTPDTQYF
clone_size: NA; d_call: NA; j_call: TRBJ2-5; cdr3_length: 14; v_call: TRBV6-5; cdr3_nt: TGTGCCAGCAGTTACGGCCTGGGGGCGGGGACCCAGTACTTC; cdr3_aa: CASSYGLGAGTQYF
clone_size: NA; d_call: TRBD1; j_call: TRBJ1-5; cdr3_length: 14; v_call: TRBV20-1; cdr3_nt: TGCAGTGCTAGAGAGAGGACAGGGAATCAGCCCCAGCATTTT; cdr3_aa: CSARERTGNQPQHF
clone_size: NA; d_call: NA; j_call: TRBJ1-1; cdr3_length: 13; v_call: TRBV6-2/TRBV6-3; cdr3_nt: TGTGCCAGCAGTTACGCTTTAACAGGGAAAGCTTTCTTT; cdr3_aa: CASSYALTGKAFF
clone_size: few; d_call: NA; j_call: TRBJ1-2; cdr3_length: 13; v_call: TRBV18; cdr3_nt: TGTGCCAGCTCACTACAGGGTACCTATGGCTACACCTTC; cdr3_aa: CASSLQGTYGYTF
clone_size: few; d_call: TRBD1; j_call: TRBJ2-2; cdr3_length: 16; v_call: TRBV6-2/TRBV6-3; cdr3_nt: TGTGCCAGCAGTTACCATGGGACAGGGGGAACCGGGGAGCTGTTTTTT; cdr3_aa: CASSYHGTGGTGELFF
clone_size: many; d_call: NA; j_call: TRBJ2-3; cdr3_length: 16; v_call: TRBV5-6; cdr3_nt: TGTGCCAGCAGCTTGACAGGGAGTATTGGCACAGATACGCAGTATTTT; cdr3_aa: CASSLTGSIGTDTQYF
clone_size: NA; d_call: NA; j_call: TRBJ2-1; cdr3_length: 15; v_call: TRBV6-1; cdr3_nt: TGTGCCAGCAGTGAAGAGGGACAATACAGCGATGAGCAGTTCTTC; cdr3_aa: CASSEEGQYSDEQFF
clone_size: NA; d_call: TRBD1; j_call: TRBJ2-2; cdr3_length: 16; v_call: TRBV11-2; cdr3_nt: TGTGCCAGCAGCTATTTGGGACAGAGGAACACCGGGGAGCTGTTTTTT; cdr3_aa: CASSYLGQRNTGELFF
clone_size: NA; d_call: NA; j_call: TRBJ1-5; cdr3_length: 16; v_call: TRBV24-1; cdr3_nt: TGTGCCACCAGTGATACCAGGGGATATGGCAATCAGCCCCAGCATTTT; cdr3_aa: CATSDTRGYGNQPQHF
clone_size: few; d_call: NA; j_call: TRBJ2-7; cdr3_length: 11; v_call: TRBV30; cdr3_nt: TGTGCCTGGAGTAGAGGGGGCGAGCAGTACTTC; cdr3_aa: CAWSRGGEQYF
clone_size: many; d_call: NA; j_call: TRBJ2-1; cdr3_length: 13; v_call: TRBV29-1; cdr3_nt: TGCAGCGTTTACCCAGGGGGGGACAATGAGCAGTTCTTC; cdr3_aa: CSVYPGGDNEQFF
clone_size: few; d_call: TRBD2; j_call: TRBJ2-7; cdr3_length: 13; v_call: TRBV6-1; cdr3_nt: TGTGCCAGCGGACGGGAGGGCCGGTACGAGCAGTACTTC; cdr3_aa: CASGREGRYEQYF
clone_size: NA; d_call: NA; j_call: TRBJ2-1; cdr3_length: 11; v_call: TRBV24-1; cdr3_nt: TGTGCCACCAGTTTCGGGGATGAGCAGTTCTTC; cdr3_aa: CATSFGDEQFF
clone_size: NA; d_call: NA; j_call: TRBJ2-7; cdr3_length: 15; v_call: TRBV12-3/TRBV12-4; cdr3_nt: TGTGCCAGCAGTTTACGTACCGGGTCCATCTACGAGCAGTACTTC; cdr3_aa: CASSLRTGSIYEQYF
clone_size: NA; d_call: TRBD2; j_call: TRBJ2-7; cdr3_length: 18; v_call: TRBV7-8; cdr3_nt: TGTGCCAGCAGCCCGGGACTAGCGGGGGCCCTAGGTTCCTACGAGCAGTACTTC; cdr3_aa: CASSPGLAGALGSYEQYF
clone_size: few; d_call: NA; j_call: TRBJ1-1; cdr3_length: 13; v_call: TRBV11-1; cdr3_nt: TGTGCCAGTAAAGCGACAGGGAACACTGAAGCTTTCTTT; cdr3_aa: CASKATGNTEAFF